The clone carrying this T cell receptor (beta chain) was seen once. This sample is part of a study of blood T cell repertoires in COVID-19. Whole-study context: T cells, B-cell-depleted T cells, or PBMCs provided the cDNA or gDNA that served as material.

Germline assignment: CDR1 SGHRS and CDR2 YFSETQ. Trimming took 0 bases from V and 4 from J, leaving 12 bases between them. The CDR3 length is 15 residues. Using immunoSEQ multiplex PCR, the repertoire was profiled, and TCRdb retains in-frame clones only, with some absent. This sample yields roughly 150,000 clones, of which 80% are seen a single time; under 0.75% belongs to the top ten. This rearrangement joins TRBV5-1 to TRBJ2-3; the D gene is possibly TRBD2 (6 bases). This receptor was obtained from a man aged 55 to 70 with acute or convalescent COVID-19. Sequenced: peripheral blood. The CDR3 reads CASSLGTMQADTQYF. The CDR3 coding sequence is TGCGCCAGCAGCTTGGGGACTATGCAGGCAGATACGCAGTATTTT.